This is a list of T cell receptor beta chains from one sample in a study of T cells in narcolepsy. Here immunoSEQ multiplex PCR was the method, and the copy in TCRdb shows in-frame clones only, minus some. The data contain some 20,000 clones, under 85% of them singletons. The sample was memory (CD45RA-) CD4+ T cells from blood. The receptors shown here come from a human donor in good health. The CDR3 runs from the conserved cysteine through the conserved F or W. D genes are given only for firm matches. Size is stated for part of the rows, as once, few or many counts, or as a class when the clone is expanded.

J,size,V,D,DNA,CDR3
TRBJ2-1,NA,TRBV4-3,TRBD2,TGCGCCAGCAGCCAAGAACGGCGGGAGGGTTATAATGAGCAGTTCTTC,CASSQERREGYNEQFF
TRBJ1-1,NA,TRBV25-1,NA,TGTGCCAGCAGTGCGGACTTAGGTCCCCGAGCTTTCTTT,CASSADLGPRAFF
TRBJ2-7,few,TRBV5-6,TRBD1,TGTGCCAGCAGCCCAGGGGGCGGCATCTACGAGCAGTACTTC,CASSPGGGIYEQYF
TRBJ1-5,once,TRBV2,NA,TGTGCCAGCAGCGAACTACAGGGCAATCAGCCCCAGCATTTT,CASSELQGNQPQHF
TRBJ2-3,NA,TRBV7-2,TRBD2,TGTGCCAGCAGCTCCCTGGGACTAGCGGGGGGGCGAGGTACGCAGTATTTT,CASSSLGLAGGRGTQYF
TRBJ1-5,NA,TRBV5-6,NA,TGTGCCAGCAGCTTGGGGCATATCAATCAGCCCCAGCATTTT,CASSLGHINQPQHF
TRBJ2-6,NA,TRBV5-1,NA,TGCGCCAGCAGCTTGGTGGACAGTAAGGCCAACGTCCTGACTTTC,CASSLVDSKANVLTF
TRBJ2-2,NA,TRBV18,NA,TGTGCCAGCTCACAGGGGACGGACACCGGGGAGCTGTTTTTT,CASSQGTDTGELFF
TRBJ1-1,NA,TRBV5-8,NA,TGTGCCAGCAGCTTGGGGGGGTTGACTGAAGCTTTCTTT,CASSLGGLTEAFF
TRBJ1-3,NA,TRBV6-1,NA,TGTGCCAGCAGTGAAGGAGGTTTTTCGAACACCATATATTTT,CASSEGGFSNTIYF
TRBJ2-1,NA,TRBV9,NA,TGTGCCAGCAGCGTAGGCTTAGACGCCTACAATGAGCAGTTCTTC,CASSVGLDAYNEQFF
TRBJ2-7,NA,TRBV5-1,TRBD2,TGCGCCAGCAATCGGGGGGCCTACGAGCAGTACTTC,CASNRGAYEQYF
TRBJ1-2,NA,TRBV15,NA,TGTGCCACCAGCACCCTCGACAGGTCGAGTGGCTACACCTTC,CATSTLDRSSGYTF
TRBJ2-7,NA,TRBV5-4,NA,TGTGCCAGCAGCTCCCGGCAGGGGGGGACCTACGAGCAGTACTTC,CASSSRQGGTYEQYF
TRBJ2-5,NA,TRBV5-1,NA,TGCGCCAGCAGCCGTGGTGATGGACAAGAGACCCAGTACTTC,CASSRGDGQETQYF
TRBJ2-3,NA,TRBV19,NA,TGTGCCAGTAGTTACGGCTCCGGGACGAGCGCAGATACGCAGTATTTT,CASSYGSGTSADTQYF
TRBJ1-6,NA,TRBV30,NA,TGTGCCTGGAGGCTAGGACACCCAAATTCACCCCTCCACTTT,CAWRLGHPNSPLHF
TRBJ2-3,once,TRBV30,NA,TGTGCCTCCACCCAGAAGGGGGCAGATACGCAGTATTTT,CASTQKGADTQYF
TRBJ2-5,NA,TRBV30,NA,TGTGCCTGGAGTAAAGGGGTCCAAGAGACCCAGTACTTC,CAWSKGVQETQYF
TRBJ2-7,NA,TRBV5-4,NA,TGTGCCGCATACGGGGGTAAGCCGGGGTCCTACGAGCAGTACTTC,CAAYGGKPGSYEQYF
TRBJ1-2,NA,TRBV30,NA,TGTGCCTGGAGGTTCGGGGGAAACTATGGCTACACCTTC,CAWRFGGNYGYTF
TRBJ2-7,NA,TRBV18,NA,TGTGCCAGCTCACCATACGGCTACGAGCAGTACTTC,CASSPYGYEQYF
TRBJ1-2,NA,TRBV19,NA,TGTGCCAGTAGTATAGCGTTACGAGGGACTAACTATGGCTACACCTTC,CASSIALRGTNYGYTF
TRBJ1-4,NA,TRBV6-1,NA,TGTGCCAGCAGTGAAAGCCAGGGGAAGGAAAAACTGTTTTTT,CASSESQGKEKLFF
TRBJ1-1,NA,TRBV6-6,NA,TGTGCCAGCAGCCAGACGGACACTGAAGCTTTCTTT,CASSQTDTEAFF
TRBJ2-1,few,TRBV15,NA,TGTGCCACCAGCTTCCTAGACTCCCTACAGAATGAGCAGTTCTTC,CATSFLDSLQNEQFF
TRBJ2-2,NA,TRBV7-9,NA,TGTGCCAGCAGCACCTATGACGGGGAGCTGTTTTTT,CASSTYDGELFF
TRBJ1-6,NA,TRBV9,NA,TGTGCCAGCAGCGTAGCTGTCGGGGGAGAGTCACCCCTCCACTTT,CASSVAVGGESPLHF
TRBJ2-7,NA,TRBV19,NA,TGTGCCAGTAGTATTCGGCTAGGCAGCTCCTACGAGCAGTACTTC,CASSIRLGSSYEQYF
TRBJ2-4,NA,TRBV7-2,TRBD1,TGTGCCAGCAGCTTTAATCAGGGGGACATTCAGTACTTC,CASSFNQGDIQYF
TRBJ1-4,NA,TRBV5-1,NA,TGCGCCAGCAGCCGCGACAGGAACGGGGAAAAACTGTTTTTT,CASSRDRNGEKLFF
TRBJ2-1,once,TRBV29-1,TRBD2,TGCAGCTTAGGACTAGCGGGAGCGTCCTACAATGAGCAGTTCTTC,CSLGLAGASYNEQFF
TRBJ1-1,once,TRBV30,TRBD1,TGTGCCTGGAACAGGGGAGACACTGAAGCTTTCTTT,CAWNRGDTEAFF
TRBJ1-2,NA,TRBV6-1,NA,TGTGCCAGCAGTGGGTCCGGCAGTACCCGTAACTATGGCTACACCTTC,CASSGSGSTRNYGYTF
TRBJ2-7,once,TRBV15,TRBD2,TGTGCCACCAGCAGAGATCGACTAGCGGGAGGCTCCTACGAGCAGTACTTC,CATSRDRLAGGSYEQYF
TRBJ2-7,NA,TRBV2,TRBD1,TGTGCCAGTCGGGACAGGGGCTACGAGCAGTACTTC,CASRDRGYEQYF
TRBJ2-1,once,TRBV7-3,NA,TGTGCCAGCAGCCCCGACGGGTACAATGAGCAGTTCTTC,CASSPDGYNEQFF
TRBJ2-7,NA,TRBV6-5,TRBD2,TGTGCCAGCAGTAGGACTAGCGGGTCCTACGAGCAGTACTTC,CASSRTSGSYEQYF
TRBJ1-2,NA,TRBV27,NA,TGTGCCAGCAGTTTAGGTCCCCCCTCAAGAAACTATGGCTACACCTTC,CASSLGPPSRNYGYTF
TRBJ2-7,NA,TRBV7-2,NA,TGTGCCAGCAGCCCCTCCCATGACGCGAGCTCCTACGAGCAGTACTTC,CASSPSHDASSYEQYF
TRBJ2-3,NA,TRBV4-2,TRBD2,TGTGCCAGCAGCCAAAAGACTAGCGGGGGGGCAGATACGCAGTATTTT,CASSQKTSGGADTQYF
TRBJ2-7,NA,TRBV6-6,TRBD2,TGTGCCAGCAGTTACGCGGGGGGATTAGACTACGAGCAGTACTTC,CASSYAGGLDYEQYF
TRBJ2-3,NA,TRBV7-8,TRBD2,TGTGCCAGCAGCCCGCCTTCATGGATAGCGGGCGGCACAGATACGCAGTATTTT,CASSPPSWIAGGTDTQYF
TRBJ1-3,NA,TRBV25-1,NA,TGTGCCAGCAGTGAACAGGGTCGTGGAAACACCATATATTTT,CASSEQGRGNTIYF
TRBJ1-3,NA,TRBV2,TRBD1,TGTGCCAGCAGCCGACAGGGGGCTGGAAACACCATATATTTT,CASSRQGAGNTIYF
TRBJ2-7,NA,TRBV7-9,TRBD2,TGTGCCAGCAGCTTAGCGCTTGGGGACTACCAGGAGCAGTACTTC,CASSLALGDYQEQYF
TRBJ1-1,NA,TRBV6-5,NA,TGTGCCAGCAGCCTCTACCCTGCGGGTGAAGCTTTCTTT,CASSLYPAGEAFF
TRBJ2-6,NA,TRBV7-8,NA,TGTGCCAGCAGCTTGGTGACAGGGAAACATACCAGCGGGTCTGGGGCCAACGTCCTGACTTTC,CASSLVTGKHTSGSGANVLTF
TRBJ2-5,NA,TRBV19,NA,TGTGCCAGTAGTCCCGCGCGGACGGGGGAGACCCAGTACTTC,CASSPARTGETQYF
TRBJ2-7,NA,TRBV25-1,NA,TGTGCCAGCACCTGGGGCAGGGGACCCAACTACGAGCAGTACTTC,CASTWGRGPNYEQYF
TRBJ1-2,NA,TRBV18,NA,TGTGCCAGCTCACCTCCAGGGACCTACGACGGGAGCTCTGGCTACACCTTC,CASSPPGTYDGSSGYTF
TRBJ2-5,NA,TRBV10-3,NA,TGTGCCATCAGTCGGGCCGGGGAGACCCAGTACTTC,CAISRAGETQYF
TRBJ1-2,NA,TRBV7-9,NA,TGTGCCAGCAGCGAAAGCGGTAGGACAGACGGCTACACCTTC,CASSESGRTDGYTF
TRBJ2-2,NA,TRBV2,NA,TGTGCCAGCAGTGCCTTATCTCCCGGGGAGCTGTTTTTT,CASSALSPGELFF
TRBJ1-5,once,TRBV5-8,NA,TGTGCCAGCAGCTTGTTGGCGACAGGTGGCAATCAGCCCCAGCATTTT,CASSLLATGGNQPQHF
TRBJ2-3,NA,TRBV19,NA,TGTGCCAGTTCATTGGGGGACGTGAATACGCAGTATTTT,CASSLGDVNTQYF
TRBJ2-5,NA,TRBV7-2,NA,TGTGCCAGCAGCTTATTGGGCAGTTCCCAAGAGACCCAGTACTTC,CASSLLGSSQETQYF
TRBJ1-2,NA,TRBV6-1,NA,TGTGCCAGCAACACTATTTCTGGCTACACCTTC,CASNTISGYTF
TRBJ2-1,NA,TRBV10-3,TRBD2,TGTGCCTGCCGGAGGACTAGCGGGACTTCTGAGCAGTTCTTC,CACRRTSGTSEQFF